The 20 T cell receptor beta chains in this list originate from one sample, sequenced in a study of T cells in women clearing cervical HPV infection. Using immunoSEQ multiplex PCR, the repertoire was profiled, and TCRdb retains in-frame clones only, with some absent. The sample data list more than 20,000 clones. Sequenced sample: blood buffy coat. These receptors were collected from a woman aged 18 to 75 with a cervical HPV16 infection that either progressed to CIN3+ or cleared (not recorded which).

As concerns this clone: The read falls 3 residues short of the CDR3 end, and the missing part is taken from the germline J gene. V is TRBV6-4 and J is TRBJ1-5; 12 bases map to TRBD1. V shed 2 bases, J shed 0 bases, and the junction held 8 bases outside the gene matches. The CDR3 loop spans 19 amino acids. Per germline, CDR1 MRHNA and CDR2 SNTAGT. The CDR3 loop reads CASSDLTGQGAYSNQPQHF. The sequenced part of the CDR3 DNA is TGTGCCAGCAGTGACCTGACGGGACAGGGGGCATATAGCAATCAGCCC.

The CDR3 loop is CASSSWDRLNYGYTF. CDR3 DNA (partial): TGTGCCAGCAGCAGCTGGGACAGGCTAAACTATGGC. The V and J genes are TRBV6-2 or TRBV6-3 and TRBJ1-2; TRBD1 matches at 8 bases. The sequence runs out 3 residues before the end of the CDR3; the remainder is reconstructed from the germline J gene. The junction had 8 bases not matched to a gene; V was cut back by 6 bases and J by 2 bases. The CDR3 totals 15 residues. Per germline, CDR1 MNHEY and CDR2 SVGEGT.

As regards this clone: The CDR3 is cut off 3 residues early in the read; its end comes from the germline J gene. The rearrangement uses TRBV30 and TRBJ2-3; 12 nucleotides line up with TRBD2. This CDR3 region has 17 residues. The junction had 13 bases not matched to a gene; V was cut back by 3 bases and J by 6 bases. Per germline, CDR1 GTSNPN and CDR2 SVGIG (reference sequence). The DNA read from the CDR3 is TGTGCCTGGAGGGCCTTTTCGACTAGCGGGAGTTCGGATACG. Translated, it gives CAWRAFSTSGSSDT. The full CDR3 protein reads CAWRAFSTSGSSDTQYF.

As regards this clone: The read ends 3 residues early relative to the CDR3; the germline J gene fills the gap. This chain uses TRBV19 with TRBJ2-2, with 10 bases aligning to TRBD1. CDR1 and CDR2 (germline): LNHDA, SQIVND (reference sequence). The J segment lost 4 bases and the V segment lost 6 bases, leaving 5 bases of the junction unmatched. The CDR3 is 15 amino acids. The CDR3 sequence: CASRIGQGGTGELFF. The CDR3 DNA, read in part, is TGTGCCAGTAGGATCGGACAGGGGGGCACCGGGGAG. The entire variable domain, with the rest obtained from reference TRBV19 and TRBJ2-2, is as follows: DGGITQSPKYLFRKEGQNVTLSCEQNLNHDAMYWYRQDPGQGLRLIYYSQIVNDFQKGDIAEGYSVSREKKESFPLTVTSAQKNPTAFYLCASRIGQGGTGELFFGEGSRLTVL.

Details on this clone: The read comes to an end 3 residues before the CDR3 does, leaving the germline J gene to fill in the end. The chain combines TRBV20-1 with TRBJ2-2, with 8 bases identical to TRBD2. The ends lost 0 bases at V and 1 base at J; junction bases unmatched: 7. Germline CDR1 and CDR2: DFQATT and SNEGSKA (reference sequence). The CDR3 contains 17 residues. CDR3 amino acids: CSARDGRLAGNTGELFF. The sequenced CDR3 bases are TGCAGTGCTAGAGATGGAAGGCTAGCGGGGAACACCGGGGAG.

On this clone: The CDR3 extends 3 residues past the end of the read, so its final part is completed from the germline J gene. The chain uses TRBV20-1 and TRBJ1-5; 7 bases align to TRBD1. The J segment lost 4 bases and the V segment lost 0 bases, leaving 3 bases of the junction unmatched. This CDR3 is built from 14 residues. Germline V lookup: CDR1 DFQATT, CDR2 SNEGSKA (reference sequence). The CDR3 sequence is CSARDYRGNQPQHF. CDR3 DNA, as far as it was read: TGCAGTGCTAGAGATTACAGGGGAAATCAGCCC.

Judged by frequency, this clone is medium-sized. The CDR3 goes on 3 residues after the read ends, and that part is filled in from the germline J gene. This chain links TRBV20-1 with TRBJ1-1; TRBD1 might be the D (5 bases). CDR3 size: 14 residues. Trimming stripped 3 bases from V and 1 base from J, with 12 bases between. Germline CDR1 and CDR2: DFQATT and SNEGSKA (reference sequence). The CDR3 loop is CSASARDRNTEAFF. CDR3 DNA, as far as it was read: TGCAGTGCTAGCGCCAGGGATAGGAACACTGAA.

On this clone itself: The DNA ends 3 residues before the CDR3 does, and the rest of the CDR3 is filled in from the germline J gene. This rearrangement joins TRBV20-1 to TRBJ2-5, with 12 bases lining up with TRBD2. The CDR3 runs to 15 residues. The germline V gene encodes CDR1 DFQATT and CDR2 SNEGSKA (reference sequence). Unmatched junction bases numbered 5, after V lost 5 bases and J lost 1 base. The part of the CDR3 DNA that was read is TGCAGTGCTCTGACTAGCGGGAGCATCCAAGAGACC. It yields the protein CSALTSGSIQET. From start to end, the CDR3 is CSALTSGSIQETQYF.

Details on this clone: The sequence runs out 3 residues before the end of the CDR3; the remainder is reconstructed from the germline J gene. The V gene is TRBV5-1, the J gene TRBJ2-6; D perhaps matches TRBD1 (5 bases). V lost 4 bases to trimming and J lost 2 bases, with 7 bases between them. Looked up from germline, CDR1 is SGHRS and CDR2 is YFSETQ. The CDR3 covers 14 residues. The CDR3 loop reads CASSSRAGANVLTF. CDR3 bases read: TGCGCCAGCAGCAGCAGGGCTGGGGCCAACGTC.

For this clone: The read ends 3 residues early relative to the CDR3; the germline J gene fills the gap. V usage is TRBV7-2 and J usage is TRBJ2-7, with 9 bases identical to TRBD1. Germline loops: CDR1 SGHTA, CDR2 FQGNSA. V shed 5 bases and J 2 bases; nucleotides not matched to a gene: 7. The CDR3 sequence is 15 residues long. The CDR3 bases that were read are TGTGCCAGCAGCAGAGAGGACAGGGGAACCTACGAG. This gives the protein CASSREDRGTYE. The full CDR3 reads CASSREDRGTYEQYF.

Comments on this clone: The DNA ends 3 residues before the CDR3 does, and the rest of the CDR3 is filled in from the germline J gene. V usage is TRBV6-2 or TRBV6-3 and J usage is TRBJ2-5; TRBD2 matches at 14 bases. Germline assignment: CDR1 MNHEY and CDR2 SVGEGT. With V trimmed by 6 bases and J by 4 bases, 7 bases remained unmatched. The CDR3 is 16 amino acids. The CDR3 region is CASSLLGTSGGETQYF. The part of the CDR3 DNA that was read is TGTGCCAGCAGCCTTCTCGGGACTAGCGGGGGAGAGACC.

As regards this clone: The read ends 3 residues before the CDR3 terminus; that terminus is restored from the germline J gene. The rearrangement uses TRBV20-1 and TRBJ2-2; the match to TRBD1 covers 10 bases. V gave up 3 bases and J gave up 7 bases; unmatched junction bases: 5. The germline CDR1 and CDR2 sequences are DFQATT and SNEGSKA (reference sequence). This CDR3 contains 14 residues. This CDR3 reads CSARTGGWNGELFF. The CDR3 bases that were read are TGCAGTGCTAGGACAGGGGGCTGGAACGGGGAG.

With respect to this clone: The read gets to within 3 residues of the CDR3 end, and the germline J gene fills in the rest. The V gene is TRBV7-9, the J gene TRBJ2-3, with TRBD1 matching 9 bases. The CDR3 spans 15 residues. After removal of 6 bases from V and 4 bases from J, the junction contained 8 bases not matched to a gene. CDR1 and CDR2 (germline): SEHNR, FQNEAQ (reference sequence). CDR3: CASSPGQGGSDTQYF. The CDR3 DNA, read in part, is TGTGCCAGCAGTCCGGGACAGGGTGGGTCAGATACG.

About this clone itself: The read comes to an end 3 residues before the CDR3 does, leaving the germline J gene to fill in the end. The chain uses TRBV20-1 and TRBJ1-5, with 11 bases identical to TRBD1. The CDR3 totals 15 residues. Germline V CDR1 and CDR2: DFQATT, SNEGSKA (reference sequence). Trimming cost V 3 bases and J 2 bases; bases outside gene matches: 3. CDR3 in amino acids: CSASWTGGGNQPQHF. The CDR3 DNA, read in part, is TGCAGTGCTAGTTGGACAGGGGGCGGCAATCAGCCC.

Turning to this clone: The read is 3 residues too short to cover the CDR3 end, so that end is filled in from the germline J gene. The chain joins TRBV5-5 to TRBJ1-3; D gene uncertain. Germline CDR1 and CDR2: SGHKS and YYEKEE (reference sequence). Trimming stripped 1 base from V and 0 bases from J, with 8 bases between. This CDR3 is 15 amino acids long. CDR3: CASSLNSVSGNTIYF. CDR3 bases read: TGTGCCAGCAGCTTGAATTCAGTCTCTGGAAACACC.

A remark on this clone: The read ends 3 residues before the CDR3 terminus; that terminus is restored from the germline J gene. V is TRBV19 and J is TRBJ1-1; maybe TRBD1 (6 bases). Germline-derived CDR1 and CDR2 are LNHDA and SQIVND (reference sequence). The germline V and J ends were trimmed by 3 bases and 4 bases, with 12 bases remaining between them. The CDR3 extends over 14 amino acids. The CDR3 loop reads CASSMWGGGTEAFF. The part of the CDR3 DNA that was read is TGTGCCAGTAGTATGTGGGGGGGCGGCACTGAA.

Turning to this clone: Sequencing ends 3 residues short of the CDR3 end; the germline J gene provides the rest. The chain joins TRBV11-3 to TRBJ2-7; 8 bases are shared with TRBD1. CDR1 and CDR2 from the germline V gene are SGHNT and YENEEA. This CDR3 is 14 amino acids long. V shed 4 bases, J shed 3 bases, and the junction held 5 bases outside the gene matches. CDR3 DNA (partial): TGTGCCAGCAGCTCCCCCGGGACAGGCTACGAG. This sequence encodes CASSSPGTGYE. The entire CDR3 sequence reads CASSSPGTGYEQYF.

With respect to this clone: The CDR3 goes on 3 residues after the read ends, and that part is filled in from the germline J gene. This chain connects TRBV7-8 to TRBJ1-5; D gene uncertain. V was pared by 1 base and J by 0 bases, with 10 bases between. The V gene's germline CDR1 is SGHVS and CDR2 FQNEAQ. The CDR3 runs to 16 residues. The sequenced CDR3 bases are TGTGCCAGCAGCTTAGGTGCGGGCTATAGCAATCAGCCC. Translation gives CASSLGAGYSNQP. The CDR3 in its entirety is CASSLGAGYSNQPQHF.

The CDR3 spells CAISDYSSSYEQYF. CDR3 bases read: TGTGCCATCAGTGATTACAGCAGCTCCTACGAG. The rearrangement uses TRBV10-3 and TRBJ2-7; no clear D. Read sequence stops 3 residues before the CDR3 end, and the germline J gene provides the missing end. Germline CDR1 is ENHRY and CDR2 is SYGVKD. V lost 3 bases and J 0 bases, leaving 9 bases between the germline ends. CDR3 length: 14 residues.

The part of the CDR3 DNA that was read is TGTGCCAGTAGGGGACAGCTCAATAATTCACCG. This encodes CASRGQLNNSP. From start to end, the CDR3 is CASRGQLNNSPLFF. The chain joins TRBV19 to TRBJ2-2; 7 bases fit TRBD1. The read finishes 3 residues shy of the CDR3 end, and the germline J gene is used to complete it. In germline, CDR1 is LNHDA, CDR2 SQIVND (reference sequence). The CDR3 sequence is 14 residues long.